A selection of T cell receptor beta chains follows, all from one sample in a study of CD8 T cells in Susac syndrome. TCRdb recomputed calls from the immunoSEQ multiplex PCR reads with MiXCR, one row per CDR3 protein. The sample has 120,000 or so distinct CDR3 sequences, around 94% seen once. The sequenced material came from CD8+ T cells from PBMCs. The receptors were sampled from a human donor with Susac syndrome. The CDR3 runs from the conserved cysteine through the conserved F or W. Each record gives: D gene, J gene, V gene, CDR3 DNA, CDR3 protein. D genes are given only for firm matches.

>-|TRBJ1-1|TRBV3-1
TGTGCCAGCAGCCAAGAGCGGGGGGCGGACACTGAAGCTTTCTTT
CASSQERGADTEAFF
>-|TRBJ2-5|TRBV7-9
TGTGCCAGCAGCCTCATGGAAGGGCGAGGGCAACAAGAGACCCAGTACTTC
CASSLMEGRGQQETQYF
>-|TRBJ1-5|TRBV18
TGTGCCAGCTCACCACGTGGGGACCATAGCAATCAGCCCCAGCATTTT
CASSPRGDHSNQPQHF
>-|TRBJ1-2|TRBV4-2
TGTGCCAGCAGCCAAGAAGAACAGCAAAGAAACTATGGCTACACCTTC
CASSQEEQQRNYGYTF
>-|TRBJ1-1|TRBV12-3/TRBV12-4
TGTGCCAGCAGCCAGACAGTCAACACTGAAGCTTTCTTT
CASSQTVNTEAFF
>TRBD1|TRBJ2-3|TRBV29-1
TGCAGCGTTGACCCCTCGACAGGGATTAGCACAGATACGCAGTATTTT
CSVDPSTGISTDTQYF
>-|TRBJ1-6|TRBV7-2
TGTGCCAGCAGCTTTGCGGTGGCGGGTGGTAATTCACCCCTCCACTTT
CASSFAVAGGNSPLHF
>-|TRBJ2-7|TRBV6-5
TGTGCCACCACCGGGGGCGGTACCTACGAGCAGTACTTC
CATTGGGTYEQYF
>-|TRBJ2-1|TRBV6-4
TGTGCCAGCAGTGACTCGGCTAGCGCGGCGGATGAGCAGTTCTTC
CASSDSASAADEQFF
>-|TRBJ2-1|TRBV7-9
TGTGCCAGCAGCTTATTCGGGCAGCTTCGGGATGAGCAGTTCTTC
CASSLFGQLRDEQFF
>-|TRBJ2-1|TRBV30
TGTGCCTGGAGCCCTGGCGGTGACAATGAGCAGTTCTTC
CAWSPGGDNEQFF
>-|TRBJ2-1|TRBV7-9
TGTGCCAGCAGCCCCGAGTCCCTAGCTTTCAATGAGCAGTTCTTC
CASSPESLAFNEQFF
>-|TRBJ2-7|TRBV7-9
TGTGCCAGCAGAGGCACCTCCTACGAGCAGTACTTC
CASRGTSYEQYF
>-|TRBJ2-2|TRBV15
TGTGCCACCAGCAGAGGTCTTGGGGCCGGGGAGCTGTTTTTT
CATSRGLGAGELFF
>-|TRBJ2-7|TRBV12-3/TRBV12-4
TGTGCCAGCACCTTTGGACAGACCGTCTACGAGCAGTACTTC
CASTFGQTVYEQYF
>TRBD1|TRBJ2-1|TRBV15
TGTGCCACCAGCCCCTACCCAGACAGGGACTACAATGAGCAGTTCTTC
CATSPYPDRDYNEQFF